This TCR beta chain was found in a study of T cells in Graves' hyperthyroidism and ophthalmopathy. Amplification yielded TCR beta CDR3 regions, with RNA transcripts as the source. HTBI primers were employed in a first-round RT-PCR of the TCR CDR3. TCRdb re-derived calls from the multiplex PCR reads in MiXCR, one entry per CDR3 protein. This table has 400,000 or so distinct CDR3 sequences, around 13% appearing once. This clonotype was detected many times. The authors obtained PBMCs from 10 ml of fresh peripheral blood. Germline CDR1 reads SEHNR; CDR2 reads FQNEAQ (reference sequence). The length of the CDR3 is 14 residues. V lost 4 bases to trimming and J lost 0 bases, with 10 bases between them.

This TCR came from a woman under 40 with Graves' ophthalmopathy. The chain couples TRBV7-9 to TRBJ2-7; TRBD1 is a possible D gene (6 bases). Sequenced: blood. The DNA of the CDR3 is TGTGCCAGCAGCTCAACAGGGCACTCCTACGAGCAGTACTTC. The encoded protein is CASSSTGHSYEQYF. Full variable domain (missing parts from reference TRBV7-9 and TRBJ2-7): DTGVSQNPRHKITKRGQNVTFRCDPISEHNRLYWYRQTLGQGPEFLTYFQNEAQLEKSRLLSDRFSAERPKGSFSTLEIQRTEQGDSAMYLCASSSTGHSYEQYFGPGTRLTVT.